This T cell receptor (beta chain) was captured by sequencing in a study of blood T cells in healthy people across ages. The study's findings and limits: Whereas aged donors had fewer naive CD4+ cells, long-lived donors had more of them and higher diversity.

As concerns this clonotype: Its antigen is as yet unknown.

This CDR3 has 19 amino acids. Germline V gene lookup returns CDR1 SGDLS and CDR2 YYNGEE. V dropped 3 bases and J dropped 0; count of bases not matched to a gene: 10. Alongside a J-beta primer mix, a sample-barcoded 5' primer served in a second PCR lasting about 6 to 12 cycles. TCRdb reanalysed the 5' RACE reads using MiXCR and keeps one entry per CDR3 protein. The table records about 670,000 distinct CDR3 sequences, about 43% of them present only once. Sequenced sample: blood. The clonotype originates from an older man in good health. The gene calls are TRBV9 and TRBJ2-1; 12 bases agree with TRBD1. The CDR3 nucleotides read TGTGCCAGCAGCGGCCGGGACAGGGGGCGCGACCTCTCCTACAATGAGCAGTTCTTC. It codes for CASSGRDRGRDLSYNEQFF.